The 2 T cell receptor beta chains below all came from one sample that was sequenced in a study of CD4 T cells in relation to SARS-CoV-2 and coronaviruses. Some clones are missing from TCRdb's copy, which holds only in-frame ones; the method was immunoSEQ multiplex PCR. The data hold more than 25,000 clones, with around 79% observed a single time. Antigens of these TCRs are unknown. Before the COVID-19 pandemic, during about 2010-2018, CD4+ T cells were taken from unexposed donors. Isolation of CD4+ T cells took place after nine to ten days in culture. The specimen sequenced was CD4+ T cells from PBMCs, cultured in vitro. These receptors came from a human donor in good health.

The rearrangement joins TRBV19 to TRBJ1-2, with 7 bases fitting TRBD1. Germline V lookup: CDR1 LNHDA, CDR2 SQIVND (reference sequence). This CDR3 contains 15 residues. J lost 4 bases, V lost 8 bases, and 13 bases had no gene match. Here the CDR3 DNA reads TGTGCCAGTGTAGGAGCACAGGGGTTAGGCTATGGCTACACCTTC. It encodes CASVGAQGLGYGYTF.

The gene calls are TRBV12-5 and TRBJ2-3; D is perhaps TRBD1 or TRBD2 (5 bases each). This CDR3 region has 19 residues. Trimming cost V 5 bases and J 2 bases, with 26 bases left between them. Germline CDR1 reads LGHNT; CDR2 reads FRNRAP. CDR3 sequence: CASGLPRGSLRANTDTQYF. Here the CDR3 DNA reads TGTGCTAGTGGTCTGCCCCGGGGCAGCTTAAGGGCCAACACAGATACGCAGTATTTT. Variable domain in full (rest from reference TRBV12-5 and TRBJ2-3): DARVTQTPRHKVTEMGQEVTMRCQPILGHNTVFWYRQTMMQGLELLAYFRNRAPLDDSGMPKDRFSAEMPDATLATLKIQPSEPRDSAVYFCASGLPRGSLRANTDTQYFGPGTRLTVL.